These 21 T cell receptor beta chains share one sample of origin, sequenced in a study of CD8 T cells in ankylosing spondylitis. Via MiXCR, TCRdb re-called the 5' RACE reads, giving one row per CDR3 protein. The table records approximately 220,000 distinct CDR3 sequences, 20% to 30% of them present only once. Sequencing was carried out using blood, either unsorted or a sorted T cell fraction (not recorded which). These receptors were obtained from a male donor with ankylosing spondylitis or in good health (not recorded which).

There are many counts of this clonotype. This rearrangement joins TRBV9 to TRBJ2-2; no clear D gene. Trimming removed 0 bases at V and 3 bases at J, with 9 bases between. The germline gives CDR1 SGDLS, CDR2 YYNGEE. The CDR3 length is 15 residues. CDR3 loop: CASSVAHTYTGELFF. DNA for the CDR3: TGTGCCAGCAGCGTAGCTCATACGTACACCGGGGAGCTGTTTTTT.

The chain is built from TRBV29-1 and TRBJ1-2, with D uncertain. The V gene lost 3 bases and the J gene lost 4 bases, with 12 bases spanning the gap. Germline CDR1 SQVTM, CDR2 ANQGSEA. CDR3 size: 13 residues. CDR3 in amino acids: CSVEVGFGYGYTF. In DNA, the CDR3 is TGCAGCGTTGAGGTGGGGTTCGGCTATGGCTACACCTTC. Filled out from reference TRBV29-1 and TRBJ1-2, the complete variable domain reads SAVISQKPSRDICQRGTSLTIQCQVDSQVTMMFWYRQQPGQSLTLIATANQGSEATYESGFVIDKFPISRPNLTFSTLTVSNMSPEDSSIYLCSVEVGFGYGYTFGSGTRLTVV.

A few counts support this clonotype. The chain couples TRBV6-2 or TRBV6-3 to TRBJ2-5, with D perhaps TRBD2 (6 bases). There are 11 residues in the CDR3. Germline V gene data show CDR1 as MNHEY and CDR2 as SVGEGT. V was pared by 7 bases and J by 7 bases, with 10 bases between. CDR3 DNA: TGTGCCAGCACCAACGGGGGGACCCAGTACTTC. It translates to CASTNGGTQYF.

In this sample, this clonotype turned up many times. The DNA for the CDR3 is TGTGCCAGCAGTCTACTAGCGGGAACTTCCACAGATACGCAGTATTTT. Its protein is CASSLLAGTSTDTQYF. The chain is built from TRBV5-4 and TRBJ2-3; 10 bases fit TRBD2. The germline V gene has CDR1 SGHNT and CDR2 YYREEE (reference sequence). The CDR3 extends over 16 amino acids. Germline trimming cut 5 bases from V and 2 bases from J; bases unmatched to any gene: 8.

Details on this clonotype: This clone may be a read error of a much larger clone one base away. The chain couples TRBV20-1 to TRBJ2-1; 8 bases agree with TRBD2. This CDR3 comprises 15 residues. CDR1 and CDR2 (germline): DFQATT, SNEGSKA (reference sequence). The CDR3 protein is CSARTTSGSYNVQFF. Here the CDR3 DNA reads TGCAGTGCTAGAACTACTAGCGGTTCCTACAATGTGCAGTTCTTC.

The chain combines TRBV5-1 with TRBJ2-3; the match to TRBD1 covers 10 bases. Trimming cost V 0 bases and J 1 base; bases outside gene matches: 2. The CDR3 is 16 residues long. Germline lookup yields CDR1 SGHRS and CDR2 YFSETQ. The CDR3 here is CASSLGGQGGTDTQYF. CDR3 DNA: TGCGCCAGCAGCTTGGGAGGACAGGGGGGCACAGATACGCAGTATTTT.

This sequence joins TRBV10-3 and TRBJ1-2; the D gene is possibly TRBD1 (5 bases). Trimming took 1 base from V and 2 from J, leaving 8 bases between them. Germline assignment: CDR1 ENHRY and CDR2 SYGVKD. The CDR3 length is 14 residues. DNA of the CDR3: TGTGCCATCAGTGAGTGGGGGGAAAACTATGGCTACACCTTC. Encoded protein: CAISEWGENYGYTF.

A few counts support this clonotype. The gene calls are TRBV5-1 and TRBJ2-7; TRBD2 matches at 12 bases. CDR3 length: 15 residues. The ends lost 4 bases at V and 6 bases at J; junction bases unmatched: 8. Germline assignment: CDR1 SGHRS and CDR2 YFSETQ. CDR3 DNA sequence: TGCGCCAGCAGCCCGGGACTAGCGGGCCGCGGCGAGCAGTACTTC. Its translation: CASSPGLAGRGEQYF.

This clonotype has a count of ten or more. The chain has TRBV20-1 and TRBJ1-6; the D gene is possibly TRBD1 (5 bases). This CDR3 is built from 14 residues. The V end lost 6 bases, the J end lost 8 bases, and 17 bases lay between the germline ends. CDR1 DFQATT and CDR2 SNEGSKA come from the germline V gene (reference sequence). CDR3 in amino acids: CSAQGPEGYSPLHF. CDR3 DNA sequence: TGCAGTGCGCAGGGACCCGAAGGTTATTCACCCCTCCACTTT.

The chain joins TRBV14 to TRBJ2-7; D gene ambiguous. V was trimmed by 1 base and J by 2 bases, leaving 6 bases between them. This CDR3 region has 13 residues. The germline V gene has CDR1 SGHDN and CDR2 FVKESK. The CDR3 sequence is CASSQVPPYEQYF. The DNA of the CDR3 is TGTGCCAGCAGCCAAGTTCCGCCCTACGAGCAGTACTTC.

The table lists this clonotype with many counts. This chain uses TRBV7-9 with TRBJ1-3, with D perhaps matching TRBD1 (6 bases). The V end lost 8 bases, the J end lost 2 bases, and 13 bases lay between the germline ends. Germline V gene sequence: CDR1 SEHNR, CDR2 FQNEAQ (reference sequence). The length of the CDR3 is 14 residues. The CDR3 DNA reads TGTGCCAGCGGGGGTCAGGGGCCTGGAAACACCATATATTTT. Protein: CASGGQGPGNTIYF.

Worth noting for this clonotype: A much larger clonotype is one base distant, so this may be a read error. The chain uses TRBV5-1 and TRBJ1-1, with a tentative D call TRBD1 (6 bases). Germline CDR1 SGHRS, CDR2 YFSETQ. Trimming shortened V by 5 bases and J by 7 bases, and 15 bases separated the two germline ends. The CDR3 consists of 13 residues. The CDR3 spells CASRPQGLGEAFF. In nucleotides, the CDR3 is TGCGCCAGCAGGCCACAGGGATTAGGTGAAGCTTTCTTT.

This clonotype was counted many times. CDR3 coding DNA: TGCAGCGCCGGACGGTCGGTAGAGACCCAGTACTTC. Its translation is CSAGRSVETQYF. The chain is built from TRBV29-1 and TRBJ2-5, with D unclear. The V end lost 7 bases, the J end lost 4 bases, and 13 bases lay between the germline ends. Germline V gene data show CDR1 as SQVTM and CDR2 as ANQGSEA. The CDR3 totals 12 residues. The complete variable domain, with remaining parts taken from reference TRBV29-1 and TRBJ2-5, reads SAVISQKPSRDICQRGTSLTIQCQVDSQVTMMFWYRQQPGQSLTLIATANQGSEATYESGFVIDKFPISRPNLTFSTLTVSNMSPEDSSIYLCSAGRSVETQYFGPGTRLLVL.

This clonotype is a singleton in its sample. The V and J genes are TRBV12-3 or TRBV12-4 and TRBJ2-1; TRBD2 agrees at 9 bases. The trim removed 3 bases at V and 9 bases at J, leaving 3 bases unmatched. This CDR3 has 13 residues. CDR3 protein: CASSLASGAEQFF. The CDR3 region has the DNA TGTGCCAGCAGTTTGGCTAGCGGGGCTGAGCAGTTCTTC.

The chain links TRBV7-3 to TRBJ2-1, with TRBD2 as a possible D gene (5 bases). CDR3 length: 15 residues. Trimming pared 3 bases from V and 0 bases from J, leaving 9 bases between. CDR1 and CDR2 (germline): SGHTA, FQGTGA. The CDR3 loop is CASSFPGSSYNEQFF. CDR3 in DNA: TGTGCCAGCAGCTTTCCGGGGAGCTCCTACAATGAGCAGTTCTTC. Complete variable domain (other parts from reference TRBV7-3 and TRBJ2-1): GAGVSQTPSNKVTEKGKYVELRCDPISGHTALYWYRQSLGQGPEFLIYFQGTGAADDSGLPNDRFFAVRPEGSVSTLKIQRTERGDSAVYLCASSFPGSSYNEQFFGPGTRLTVL.

This clonotype was observed at least ten times. J is TRBJ1-1 and V is TRBV5-1; a possible D gene is TRBD1 (6 bases). Per germline, CDR1 SGHRS and CDR2 YFSETQ. The CDR3 extends over 13 amino acids. Trimming took off 4 bases at V and 10 bases at J, with 17 bases between the two ends. The chain's CDR3 is CASSNDGTNGAFF. CDR3 nucleotides: TGCGCCAGCAGCAACGATGGGACAAATGGAGCTTTCTTT.

The table lists this clonotype with many counts. This chain links TRBV12-3 or TRBV12-4 with TRBJ1-2; D is unresolved. Trimming removed 7 bases from V and 0 bases from J, with 12 bases in between. This CDR3 region has 14 residues. CDR3: CASKAGGANYGYTF. For the CDR3, the DNA is TGTGCCAGCAAAGCCGGCGGAGCTAACTATGGCTACACCTTC.

Concerning this clonotype: Possible read error: a much larger clone is one base away. The genes are TRBV27 and TRBJ2-1, with 7 bases aligning to TRBD1. Germline loops: CDR1 MNHEY, CDR2 SMNVEV (reference sequence). CDR3 size: 12 residues. Here the CDR3 reads CASRGGRDEPFF. In nucleotides, the CDR3 is TGTGCCAGCAGAGGGGGCAGGGATGAGCCGTTCTTC.

This clonotype occurred many times. The chain carries TRBV29-1 and TRBJ2-3; maybe TRBD2 (5 bases). There are 14 residues in the CDR3. Germline CDR1 and CDR2: SQVTM and ANQGSEA. Trimming cost V 7 bases and J 4 bases, with 18 bases left between them. Here the CDR3 DNA reads TGCAGCGGTGACAACTGGGAGTCCGCAGATACGCAGTATTTT. Translating gives CSGDNWESADTQYF.

In its sample, this clonotype was seen a few times. The rearrangement joins TRBV20-1 to TRBJ2-5, with D perhaps being TRBD1 or TRBD2 (6 bases each). The CDR3 is 15 amino acids. Per germline, CDR1 DFQATT and CDR2 SNEGSKA (reference sequence). V lost 5 bases and J lost 5, with 21 bases in between. The CDR3 reads CSAGGRGGLWETQYF. The CDR3 DNA is TGCAGTGCTGGTGGTCGAGGGGGGCTGTGGGAGACCCAGTACTTC.

The chain carries TRBV29-1 and TRBJ2-1, with a weak D call TRBD2 (5 bases). The V gene's germline CDR1 is SQVTM and CDR2 ANQGSEA. The ends were cut back, 5 bases at V and 6 bases at J, with 20 bases in the middle. The CDR3 covers 15 residues. The CDR3 region has the DNA TGCAGCGTTTCACTCCGGGGTCTGAGTGTCAATGAGCAGTTCTTC. It translates to CSVSLRGLSVNEQFF.